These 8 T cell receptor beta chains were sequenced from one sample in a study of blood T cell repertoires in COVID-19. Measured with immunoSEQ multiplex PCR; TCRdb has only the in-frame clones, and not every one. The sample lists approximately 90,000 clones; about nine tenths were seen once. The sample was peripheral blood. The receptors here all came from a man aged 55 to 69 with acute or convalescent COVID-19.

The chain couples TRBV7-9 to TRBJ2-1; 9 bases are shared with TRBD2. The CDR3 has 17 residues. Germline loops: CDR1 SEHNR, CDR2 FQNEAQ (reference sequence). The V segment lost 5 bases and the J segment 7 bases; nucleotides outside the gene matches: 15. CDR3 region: CASSRGGGRADRNEQFF. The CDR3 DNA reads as TGTGCCAGCAGCCGAGGGGGCGGGAGGGCCGATCGTAATGAGCAGTTCTTC.

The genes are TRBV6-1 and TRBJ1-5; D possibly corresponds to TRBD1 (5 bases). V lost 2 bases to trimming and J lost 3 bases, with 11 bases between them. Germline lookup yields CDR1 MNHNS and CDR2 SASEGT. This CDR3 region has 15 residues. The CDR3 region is CASSEILTDNQPQHF. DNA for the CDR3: TGTGCCAGCAGTGAAATTTTGACAGACAATCAGCCCCAGCATTTT.

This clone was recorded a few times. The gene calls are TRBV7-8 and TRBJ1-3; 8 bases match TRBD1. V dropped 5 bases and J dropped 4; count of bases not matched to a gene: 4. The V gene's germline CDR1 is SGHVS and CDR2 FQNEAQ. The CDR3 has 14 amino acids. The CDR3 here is CASSHRTGGNTIYF. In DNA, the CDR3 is TGTGCCAGCAGCCATAGGACAGGGGGAAACACCATATATTTT.

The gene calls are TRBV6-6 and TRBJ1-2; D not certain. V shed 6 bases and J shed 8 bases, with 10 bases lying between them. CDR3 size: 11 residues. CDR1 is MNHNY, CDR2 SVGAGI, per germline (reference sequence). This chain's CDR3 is CASSQTRGYTF. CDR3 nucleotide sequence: TGTGCCAGCAGCCAAACGAGGGGCTACACCTTC.

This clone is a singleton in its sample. The CDR3 DNA sequence: TGCGCCAGCAGCTTGAATTGGAACAGGGAGAGCTATGGCTACACCTTC. As protein: CASSLNWNRESYGYTF. V and J are TRBV5-1 and TRBJ1-2, with D maybe TRBD1 (6 bases). There are 16 residues in the CDR3. Germline assignment: CDR1 SGHRS and CDR2 YFSETQ. V shed 1 base and J shed 4 bases, with 17 bases lying between them.

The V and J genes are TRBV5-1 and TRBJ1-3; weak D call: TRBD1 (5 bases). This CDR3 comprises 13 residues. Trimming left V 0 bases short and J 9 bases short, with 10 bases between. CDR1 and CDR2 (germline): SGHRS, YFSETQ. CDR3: CASSLDQGLTIYF. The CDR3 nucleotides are TGCGCCAGCAGCTTGGACCAGGGACTCACCATATATTTT.

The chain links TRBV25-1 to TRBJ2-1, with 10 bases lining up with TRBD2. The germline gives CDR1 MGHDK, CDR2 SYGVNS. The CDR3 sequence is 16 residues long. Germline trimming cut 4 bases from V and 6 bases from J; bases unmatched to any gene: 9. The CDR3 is CASSGYLAGEGNEQFF. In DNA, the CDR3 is TGTGCCAGCAGTGGCTACCTAGCGGGGGAAGGCAATGAGCAGTTCTTC.

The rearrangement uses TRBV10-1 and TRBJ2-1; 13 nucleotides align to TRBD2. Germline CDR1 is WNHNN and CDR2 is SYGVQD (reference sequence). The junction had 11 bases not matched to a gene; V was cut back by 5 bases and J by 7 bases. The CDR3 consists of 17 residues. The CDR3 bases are TGCGCCAGCAGTCGTACGTTACGGACTAGCGGGGGTAATGAGCAGTTCTTC. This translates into CASSRTLRTSGGNEQFF.